This T cell receptor (beta chain) is drawn from a study of RUNX1 and TCR beta rearrangement in T-cell leukemia (dated by TCRdb to 2018 to 2021). Looking at the study overall: The comparison of TCR beta rearrangements and CDR3 junctions set around 14 T-ALLs carrying mono-allelic acquired RUNX1 mutations against approximately 10 T-ALLs that were RUNX1 wildtype. In the mutated group, every RUNX1 mutation was heterozygous, with ten to eleven located in the Runt homology domain and a few in the transactivation domain. RUNX1 wildtype T-ALLs were matched for an immature maturation arrest stage, defined by absent cytoplasmic or surface TCR beta protein. RUNX1 wildtype T-ALLs were selected to carry at least incomplete clonal TCR beta rearrangements, enabling D1 versus D2 segment comparison. More diverse maturation arrest stages were spanned by RUNX1-mutated T-ALLs, including cases arrested before the onset of TCR beta rearrangement. TCR beta rearrangements in human T-ALL were analyzed for comparison with results obtained from a Runx1 knockout mouse model. An earlier study had already determined the RUNX1 mutation status of the T-ALL cases. The multicentric trials consisted of GRAALL-2003 and GRAALL-2005. Genescan analysis following EuroClonality multiplex PCR on genomic DNA was used to assess TCR rearrangements.

CDR1 SNHLY and CDR2 FYNNEI were looked up in the germline V gene. Including the terminal cysteine and phenylalanine, the CDR3 comprises 16 residues. Only the CDR3 DNA is retained, 48 bases long and in frame from the first base. Relative to germline, V is missing 6 bases and J is missing 14 bases, with 16 bases of the junction outside any gene match. Notes on this clonotype: This receptor's antigen is unknown. Base qualities are not provided; no much larger clone lies one nucleotide away.

Libraries were built with PCR. Sequencing took place on an Illumina MiSeq. Next generation amplicon sequencing was used to characterize TCR beta DJ and VDJ rearrangements. Per the source publication's procedure: Amplicon sequencing data were analyzed with the Vidjil software to identify clonal TCR beta rearrangements. Two-tailed Fisher exact tests compared TCR beta rearrangement characteristics between RUNX1-mutated and wildtype groups. Using fastp at Q25 and MiXCR, TCRdb reprocessed the public reads and kept productive beta chains. Each entry is one CDR3 protein sequence, shown with its most common DNA and genes. V and J calls and clone size were set by TCRdb, not the authors. Across this sample there are about 300 distinct CDR3 sequences, with around a third seen only once. The ten largest clones capture around 40% of the sample. The research as a whole found: No significant difference in TCR beta D1 segment usage was found between RUNX1-mutated (around 80%) and wildtype (around 61%) T-ALL clonal rearrangements. Clonal TCR beta rearrangements were carried by fewer RUNX1-mutated T-ALLs (approximately 64%) than has been reported for T-ALL generally (over 75%). Because too few clonal rearrangements were available, TCR beta CDR3 length and D segment truncation in T-ALLs could not be evaluated. Usage of the TCR beta J1 cluster was similar in RUNX1-mutated and wildtype T-ALLs, showing no significant difference.

For oncotyping and quantification of minimal residual disease, T-ALL samples were taken at diagnosis from children and adults treated according to protocol. Sequencing was carried out using blood. The sequence derives from a male donor with T-cell acute lymphoblastic leukemia. This sequence uses TRBV2 and TRBJ1-6; 10 nucleotides in the junction match TRBD1. The DNA reads TGTGCCAGCAGCCCTGGGGGACAGGGGCCACAAGGGACCCTCCACTTT. It translates to CASSPGGQGPQGTLHF. When the CDR3 is completed using the reference TRBV2 and TRBJ1-6 genes on either side, the full variable domain is EPEVTQTPSHQVTQMGQEVILRCVPISNHLYFYWYRQILGQKVEFLVSFYNNEISEKSEIFDDQFSVERPDGSNFTLKIRSTKLEDSAMYFCASSPGGQGPQGTLHFGNGTRLTVT.